This is a list of T cell receptor beta chains from one sample in a study of response to subunit inactivated influenza vaccine. One entry per CDR3 protein, called by TCRdb with MiXCR from the RT-PCR reads. The sample has some 480,000 distinct CDR3 sequences; approximately 10% are singletons. The input for sequencing was PBMCs from blood, taken about 40 days after vaccination. The receptor set was obtained from a middle-aged man who received an inactivated influenza vaccine. CDR3s include the opening cysteine and the closing phenylalanine or tryptophan. A D gene is named only where the DNA matches it firmly. Not every row has a clone size; where given, it reads once, few, many or a size class.

NA,13,TRBV29-1,TRBJ2-7,many,TGCAGCGTTGAATTGTTTGCAACCTACGAGCAGTACTTC,CSVELFATYEQYF
NA,14,TRBV7-2,TRBJ2-1,few,TGTGCCAGCAGAGACAGTCCGTTTTACAATGAGCAGTTCTTC,CASRDSPFYNEQFF
NA,12,TRBV12-3/TRBV12-4,TRBJ1-2,many,TGTGCCAGCAGACAGGGTATATCGGGCTACACCTTC,CASRQGISGYTF
NA,16,TRBV5-6,TRBJ2-3,NA,TGTGCCAGCAGCCTTGCCGCACAAAGTTCCACAGATACGCAGTATTTT,CASSLAAQSSTDTQYF
TRBD1,16,TRBV4-2,TRBJ2-1,NA,TGTGCCAGCAGCCATAACCCCAGGGGGCAGGACGATGAGCAGTTCTTC,CASSHNPRGQDDEQFF
NA,14,TRBV6-1,TRBJ1-1,NA,TGTGCCAGCGCCCCACAGGGTTGGAACACTGAAGCTTTCTTT,CASAPQGWNTEAFF
NA,13,TRBV12-3/TRBV12-4,TRBJ1-4,NA,TGTGCCAGCAGTCTAGGGGAGGACGAAAAACTGTTTTTT,CASSLGEDEKLFF
NA,14,TRBV7-8,TRBJ1-2,few,TGTGCCAGCAGCTTAGCGGGGGGGGCCTATGGCTACACCTTC,CASSLAGGAYGYTF
NA,14,TRBV28,TRBJ2-1,few,TGTGCCAGCAGTTTATATACTAGTTACAATGAGCAGTTCTTC,CASSLYTSYNEQFF
NA,15,TRBV4-3,TRBJ1-2,NA,TGCGCCAGCAGCCGCCAGGCGGGGGACGGCTATGGCTACACCTTC,CASSRQAGDGYGYTF
NA,11,TRBV6-2/TRBV6-3,TRBJ2-1,few,TGTGCCAGCAGTTCCCATAATGAGCAGTTCTTC,CASSSHNEQFF
TRBD2,15,TRBV5-1,TRBJ2-3,many,TGCGCCAGCCGCCGGACTAGCGATACCAGGCATACGCAGTATTTT,CASRRTSDTRHTQYF
NA,15,TRBV7-2,TRBJ2-3,many,TGTGCCAGCAGCAGTCCGGGGCGGGTCACAGATACGCAGTATTTT,CASSSPGRVTDTQYF
TRBD1,16,TRBV11-2,TRBJ2-1,NA,TGTGCCAGCAGTTCTAAATTCGGACAGGGGACCAATGAGCAGTTCTTC,CASSSKFGQGTNEQFF
NA,13,TRBV6-2/TRBV6-3,TRBJ2-1,many,TGTGCCAGCAGTTACCCAGGGTCCGATGAGCAGTTCTTC,CASSYPGSDEQFF
TRBD2,15,TRBV7-2,TRBJ2-7,few,TGTGCCAGCAGCTCCCGGGGGGGACCGACCTACGAGCAGTACTTC,CASSSRGGPTYEQYF
NA,16,TRBV6-2/TRBV6-3,TRBJ2-2,few,TGTGCCAGCAGTTACTCGACAAGGGGCAACACCGGGGAGCTGTTTTTT,CASSYSTRGNTGELFF
NA,12,TRBV7-9,TRBJ2-7,NA,TGTGCCAGCAGCCTCGTGGGGCTAGAGCAGTACTTC,CASSLVGLEQYF
TRBD1,14,TRBV11-2,TRBJ2-7,NA,TGTGCCACCTCCGGGACAGGGATTTCCTACGAGCAGTACTTC,CATSGTGISYEQYF
TRBD1,14,TRBV3-1,TRBJ1-2,NA,TGTGCCAGCAGCCAAGGGACAGGGTGGGGCGGCTACACCTTC,CASSQGTGWGGYTF
TRBD2,17,TRBV20-1,TRBJ2-7,many,TGCAGTGCTAGTGCCTTGGCTAGCGGGTCCTTTACCTACGAGCAGTACTTC,CSASALASGSFTYEQYF